The 17 T cell receptor beta chains reported below all come from one sample, sequenced in a study of T cell repertoires in cytomegalovirus infection. TCRdb passed the reads through MiXCR, listing each CDR3 protein once. The sample has around 210,000 distinct CDR3 sequences, around 6.4% seen once; the top ten hold 5.5% to 6.5%. The sequenced sample was PBMCs. The receptors come from a human donor in good health (CMV status not recorded). Some clones in this sample may be carry-over from other donors' samples.

This clonotype was observed a handful of times. V is TRBV29-1 and J is TRBJ2-6, with D perhaps matching TRBD1 (5 bases). The V gene lost 4 bases and the J gene lost 2 bases, with 9 bases spanning the gap. Per germline, CDR1 SQVTM and CDR2 ANQGSEA. The CDR3 is 14 residues long. For the CDR3, the DNA is TGCAGCGTTGTGGAAGGGGCTGGGGCCAACGTCCTGACTTTC. Amino acid sequence: CSVVEGAGANVLTF.

At least ten counts were recorded for this clonotype. The chain combines TRBV7-2 with TRBJ2-1, with D unresolved. Germline lookup yields CDR1 SGHTA and CDR2 FQGNSA. Trimming took off 4 bases at V and 4 bases at J, with 17 bases between the two ends. CDR3 length: 16 residues. This CDR3 reads CASSSETPEPYNEQFF. DNA for the CDR3: TGTGCCAGCAGCTCTGAGACGCCAGAACCTTACAATGAGCAGTTCTTC.

In this sample, this clonotype turned up a few times. The V gene is TRBV6-2 or TRBV6-3, the J gene TRBJ2-1; TRBD2 agrees at 9 bases. The CDR3 consists of 18 residues. Losses at the gene ends were 0 bases for V and 6 bases for J; bases not matched to a gene: 12. The germline gives CDR1 MNHEY, CDR2 SVGEGT. The CDR3 loop is CASSYSTSGQGHLNEQFF. The DNA of the CDR3 is TGTGCCAGCAGTTACTCGACTAGCGGTCAGGGACACCTCAATGAGCAGTTCTTC.

This clonotype was recorded many times. The chain employs TRBV7-2 and TRBJ1-1, with D maybe TRBD1 (5 bases). Looked up from germline, CDR1 is SGHTA and CDR2 is FQGNSA. V was pared by 3 bases and J by 6 bases, with 14 bases between. The CDR3 runs 14 residues. The CDR3 sequence is CASSFGGVRSEAFF. The CDR3 nucleotides are TGTGCCAGCAGCTTCGGGGGGGTTCGATCTGAAGCTTTCTTT.

This clonotype was detected many times. This chain connects TRBV7-3 to TRBJ1-1; the D is unclear. This CDR3 comprises 14 residues. Germline assignment: CDR1 SGHTA and CDR2 FQGTGA. V dropped 2 bases and J dropped 5 bases, with 12 bases sitting between them. CDR3: CASSLDRSSTEAFF. The CDR3 region has the DNA TGTGCCAGCAGCTTAGATCGGTCGTCGACTGAAGCTTTCTTT. The entire variable domain, with the rest obtained from reference TRBV7-3 and TRBJ1-1, is as follows: GAGVSQTPSNKVTEKGKYVELRCDPISGHTALYWYRQSLGQGPEFLIYFQGTGAADDSGLPNDRFFAVRPEGSVSTLKIQRTERGDSAVYLCASSLDRSSTEAFFGQGTRLTVV.

This clonotype was detected many times. V and J are TRBV12-3 or TRBV12-4 and TRBJ1-2, with D possibly being TRBD1 (6 bases). The CDR3 loop spans 14 amino acids. Trimming shortened V by 1 base and J by 5 bases, and 11 bases separated the two germline ends. CDR3 sequence: CASSLVQGRYGYTF. The CDR3 region has the DNA TGTGCCAGCAGTTTAGTCCAGGGGCGGTATGGCTACACCTTC.

In the case of this clonotype: Sequence at one end of the junction differs from germline and may be a read error. The rearrangement joins TRBV29-1 to TRBJ2-7; D unresolved. Germline CDR1 SQVTM, CDR2 ANQGSEA. The CDR3 sequence is 12 residues long. CDR3 protein: CSMTDGSYVQYF. The CDR3 DNA reads as TGCAGCATGACGGACGGCTCCTACGTGCAGTACTTC.

This clonotype has at least ten counts. The rearrangement uses TRBV20-1 and TRBJ2-5; D is perhaps TRBD1 (6 bases). The length of the CDR3 is 14 residues. Germline loops: CDR1 DFQATT, CDR2 SNEGSKA (reference sequence). V lost 5 bases and J 5 bases, leaving 18 bases between the germline ends. Here the CDR3 reads CSAQPDSAKETQYF. The CDR3 DNA is TGCAGTGCTCAACCGGACAGTGCGAAGGAGACCCAGTACTTC.

This clonotype has more than one count but fewer than ten. The chain employs TRBV12-3 or TRBV12-4 and TRBJ2-7; D uncertain. The CDR3 has 14 amino acids. The germline V and J ends were trimmed by 5 bases and 3 bases, with 14 bases remaining between them. In DNA, the CDR3 is TGTGCCAGCAGTCACCGACGGATAGACTACGAGCAGTACTTC. Translating gives CASSHRRIDYEQYF.

This clonotype was picked up many times. J is TRBJ1-2 and V is TRBV12-3 or TRBV12-4, with D possibly being TRBD1 (5 bases). V lost 5 bases, J lost 8 bases, and 15 bases lay in between. The CDR3 contains 13 residues. The CDR3 nucleotides read TGTGCCAGCAGTACGACTGGGGGACGCGGCTACACCTTC. Protein sequence: CASSTTGGRGYTF.

This clonotype was picked up many times. The chain couples TRBV28 to TRBJ2-2; D gene ambiguous. In germline, CDR1 is MDHEN, CDR2 SYDVKM. V dropped 5 bases and J dropped 6 bases, with 7 bases sitting between them. This CDR3 comprises 12 residues. The CDR3 DNA is TGTGCCAGCAGTCCGAGGCCCGGGGAGCTGTTTTTT. Its protein is CASSPRPGELFF.

There are many counts of this clonotype. V is TRBV7-2 and J is TRBJ2-1; weak D call: TRBD1 (6 bases). The CDR3 runs 15 residues. V lost 4 bases, J lost 4 bases, and 14 bases lay in between. The germline CDR1 and CDR2 sequences are SGHTA and FQGNSA. CDR3 nucleotides: TGTGCCAGCAGCTCCCCAGTACAGGGTTACAATGAGCAGTTCTTC. Translating it yields CASSSPVQGYNEQFF.

The rearrangement links TRBV20-1 to TRBJ1-5; a weak D match, TRBD1 (5 bases). Germline loops: CDR1 DFQATT, CDR2 SNEGSKA (reference sequence). This CDR3 contains 14 residues. V was trimmed by 6 bases and J by 0 bases, leaving 12 bases between them. CDR3 DNA: TGCAGTGCCGGGACGGTTAATAGCAATCAGCCCCAGCATTTT. This gives the protein CSAGTVNSNQPQHF.

This clonotype was counted at least ten times. The CDR3 DNA follows: TGTGCCAGCAGAGCAACAGGGTCCCAGCCACCCCTCCACTTT. Translating gives CASRATGSQPPLHF. V is TRBV12-3 or TRBV12-4 and J is TRBJ1-6; D is possibly TRBD1 (6 bases). With 6 bases removed from V and 11 bases from J, the gap between germline ends came to 17 bases. This CDR3 has 14 residues.

The chain recombines TRBV20-1 with TRBJ1-2; D not certain. The CDR3 extends over 12 amino acids. Looked up from germline, CDR1 is DFQATT and CDR2 is SNEGSKA (reference sequence). Trimming cost V 6 bases and J 13 bases, with 21 bases left between them. The CDR3, as DNA: TGCAGTGCCGACACCGGATCACTCGCCGCCACCTTC. Protein product: CSADTGSLAATF.

This clonotype was found many times. CDR3 in DNA: TGTGCCAGCAGTAGGGAGGCGAAGAGTGAGCAGTTCTTC. As protein: CASSREAKSEQFF. The gene calls are TRBV7-2 and TRBJ2-1, with D possibly matching TRBD2 (6 bases). The V and J ends lost 6 bases and 9 bases respectively, with 15 bases between them. Germline CDR1 is SGHTA and CDR2 is FQGNSA. The CDR3 loop spans 13 amino acids.

This chain connects TRBV5-6 to TRBJ1-1; no firm D call. The V end lost 0 bases, the J end lost 1 base, and 13 bases lay between the germline ends. The germline CDR1 and CDR2 sequences are SGHDT and YYEEEE. CDR3 length equals 16 residues. CDR3 nucleotide sequence: TGTGCCAGCAGCTTGGTGGTGACCACTCCGAACACTGAAGCTTTCTTT. Protein sequence: CASSLVVTTPNTEAFF.